This T cell receptor (beta chain) is from a study of B cell selection in AIRE deficiency. The table lists this clone with a count of one. CDR3 length equals 13 residues. Germline V gene lookup returns CDR1 SGHDN and CDR2 FVKESK. V was pared by 4 bases and J by 5 bases, with 8 bases between. Sorting defined conventional CD4 T cells as CD4+CD127+. Produced via immunoSEQ multiplex PCR; TCRdb's table is partial and in-frame only. The sample records roughly 23,000 clones, about 95% being singletons. This receptor was obtained from a human donor in good health. Sequenced input: CD4+CD127+ conventional T cells sorted from PBMCs. V usage is TRBV14 and J usage is TRBJ1-4, with TRBD1 as a possible D gene (5 bases). CDR3: CASSRGFNEKLFF. The CDR3 DNA reads TGTGCCAGCAGCCGGGGCTTCAATGAAAAACTGTTTTTT.